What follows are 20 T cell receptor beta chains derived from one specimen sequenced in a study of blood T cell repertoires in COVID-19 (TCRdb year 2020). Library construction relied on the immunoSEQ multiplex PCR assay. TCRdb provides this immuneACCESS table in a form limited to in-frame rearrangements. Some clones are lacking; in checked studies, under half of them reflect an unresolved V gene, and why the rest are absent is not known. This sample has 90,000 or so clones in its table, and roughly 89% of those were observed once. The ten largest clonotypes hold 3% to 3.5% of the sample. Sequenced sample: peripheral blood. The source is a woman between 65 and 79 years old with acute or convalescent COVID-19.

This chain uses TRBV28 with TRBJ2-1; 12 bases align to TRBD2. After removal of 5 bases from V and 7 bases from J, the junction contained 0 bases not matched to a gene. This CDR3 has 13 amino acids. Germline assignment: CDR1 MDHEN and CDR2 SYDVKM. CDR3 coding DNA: TGTGCCAGCAGTCTAGCGGGAGGGAATGAGCAGTTCTTC. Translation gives CASSLAGGNEQFF.

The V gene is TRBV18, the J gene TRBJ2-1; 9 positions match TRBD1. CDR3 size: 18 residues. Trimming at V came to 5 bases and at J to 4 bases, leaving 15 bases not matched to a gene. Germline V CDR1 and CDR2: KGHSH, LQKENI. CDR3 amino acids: CASSARAAGTGIYNEQFF. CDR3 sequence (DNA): TGTGCCAGCTCAGCAAGGGCCGCCGGGACAGGGATTTACAATGAGCAGTTCTTC.

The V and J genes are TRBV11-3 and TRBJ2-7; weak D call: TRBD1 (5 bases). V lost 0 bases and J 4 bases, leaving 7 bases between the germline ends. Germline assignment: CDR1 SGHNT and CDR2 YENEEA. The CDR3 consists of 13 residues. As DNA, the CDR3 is TGTGCCAGCAGCTTAGAGGGGCAGTACGAGCAGTACTTC. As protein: CASSLEGQYEQYF.

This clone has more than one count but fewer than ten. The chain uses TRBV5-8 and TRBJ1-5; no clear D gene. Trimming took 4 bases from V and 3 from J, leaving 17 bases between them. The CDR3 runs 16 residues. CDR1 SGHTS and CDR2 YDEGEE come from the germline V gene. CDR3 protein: CASSPGSGSDNQPQHF. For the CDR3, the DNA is TGTGCCAGCAGCCCGGGGAGTGGGTCAGACAATCAGCCCCAGCATTTT.

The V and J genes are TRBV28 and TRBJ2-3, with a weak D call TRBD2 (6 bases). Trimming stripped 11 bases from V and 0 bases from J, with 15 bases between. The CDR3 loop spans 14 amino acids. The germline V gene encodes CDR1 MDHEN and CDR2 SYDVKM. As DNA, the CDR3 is TGTGCCTCGGGAGTACTAGCTAGCACAGATACGCAGTATTTT. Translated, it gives CASGVLASTDTQYF.

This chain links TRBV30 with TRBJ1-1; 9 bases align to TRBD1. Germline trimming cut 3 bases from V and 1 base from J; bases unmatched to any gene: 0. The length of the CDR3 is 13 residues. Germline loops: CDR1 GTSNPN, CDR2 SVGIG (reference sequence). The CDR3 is CAWRGQGNTEAFF. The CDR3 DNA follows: TGTGCCTGGAGGGGACAGGGGAACACTGAAGCTTTCTTT.

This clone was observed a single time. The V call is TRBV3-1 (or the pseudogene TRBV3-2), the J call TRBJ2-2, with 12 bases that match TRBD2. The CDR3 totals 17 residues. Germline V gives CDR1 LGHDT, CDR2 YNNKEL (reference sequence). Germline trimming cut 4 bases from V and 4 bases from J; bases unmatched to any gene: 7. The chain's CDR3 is CASSPTTSGSVTGELFF. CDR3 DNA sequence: TGTGCCAGCAGCCCGACGACTAGCGGGAGTGTCACCGGGGAGCTGTTTTTT.

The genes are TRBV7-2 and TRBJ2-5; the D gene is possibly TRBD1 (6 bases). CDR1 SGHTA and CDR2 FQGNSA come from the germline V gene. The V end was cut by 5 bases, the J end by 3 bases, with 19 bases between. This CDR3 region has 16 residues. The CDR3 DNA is TGTGCCAGCAGCCCAAAACCGGGACAACTTAAAGAGACCCAGTACTTC. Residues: CASSPKPGQLKETQYF.

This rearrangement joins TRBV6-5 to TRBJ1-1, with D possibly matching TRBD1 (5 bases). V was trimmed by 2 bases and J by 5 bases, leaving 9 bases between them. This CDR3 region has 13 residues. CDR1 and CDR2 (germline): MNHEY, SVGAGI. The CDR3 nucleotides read TGTGCCAGCAGTTACGCCGGGGGGACTGAAGCTTTCTTT. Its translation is CASSYAGGTEAFF.

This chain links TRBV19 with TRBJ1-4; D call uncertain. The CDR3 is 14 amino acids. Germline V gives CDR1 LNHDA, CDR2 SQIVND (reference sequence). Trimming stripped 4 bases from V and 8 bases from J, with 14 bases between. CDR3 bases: TGTGCCAGTAGTAGTAATTGGAGGCGGGAAAAACTGTTTTTT. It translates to CASSSNWRREKLFF.

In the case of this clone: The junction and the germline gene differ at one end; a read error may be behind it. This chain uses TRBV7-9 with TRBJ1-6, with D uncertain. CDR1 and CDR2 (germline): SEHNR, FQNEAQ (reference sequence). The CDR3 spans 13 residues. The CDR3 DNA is TGTGCCAGCAGCTCGAGTACCGGGGAAAATCCGAACTTT. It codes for CASSSSTGENPNF.

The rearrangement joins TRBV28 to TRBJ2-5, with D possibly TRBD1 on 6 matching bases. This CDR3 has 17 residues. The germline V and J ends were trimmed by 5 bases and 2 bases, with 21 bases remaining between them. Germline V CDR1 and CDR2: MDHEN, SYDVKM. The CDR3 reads CASSLLTVIRGQETQYF. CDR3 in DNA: TGTGCCAGCAGTCTCCTAACAGTGATAAGGGGGCAAGAGACCCAGTACTTC. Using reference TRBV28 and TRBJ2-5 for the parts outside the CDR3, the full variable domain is DVKVTQSSRYLVKRTGEKVFLECVQDMDHENMFWYRQDPGLGLRLIYFSYDVKMKEKGDIPEGYSVSREKKERFSLILESASTNQTSMYLCASSLLTVIRGQETQYFGPGTRLLVL.

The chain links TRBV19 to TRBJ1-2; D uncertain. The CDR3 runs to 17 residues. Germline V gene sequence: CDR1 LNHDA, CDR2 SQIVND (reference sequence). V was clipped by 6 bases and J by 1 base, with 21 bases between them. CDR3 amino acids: CASSPMATQRINYGYTF. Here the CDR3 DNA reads TGTGCCAGTAGCCCTATGGCCACGCAGCGGATTAACTATGGCTACACCTTC.

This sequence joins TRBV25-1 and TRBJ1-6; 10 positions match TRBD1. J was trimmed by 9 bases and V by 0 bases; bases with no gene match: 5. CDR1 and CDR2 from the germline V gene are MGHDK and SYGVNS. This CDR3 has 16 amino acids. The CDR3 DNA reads TGTGCCAGCAGTGAATATCGGACAGGGGGAGGTTCACCCCTCCACTTT. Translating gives CASSEYRTGGGSPLHF.

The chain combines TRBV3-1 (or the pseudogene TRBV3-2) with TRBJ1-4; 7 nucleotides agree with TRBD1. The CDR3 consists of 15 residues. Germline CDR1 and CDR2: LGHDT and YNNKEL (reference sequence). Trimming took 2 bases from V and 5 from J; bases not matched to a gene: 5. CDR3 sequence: CASSQTTGWNEKLFF. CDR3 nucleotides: TGTGCCAGCAGCCAAACGACAGGGTGGAATGAAAAACTGTTTTTT.

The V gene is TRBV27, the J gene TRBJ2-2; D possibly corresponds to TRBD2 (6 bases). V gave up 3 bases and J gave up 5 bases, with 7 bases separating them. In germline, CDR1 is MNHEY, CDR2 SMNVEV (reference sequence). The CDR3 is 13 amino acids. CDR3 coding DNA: TGTGCCAGCAGTTTTCGGGGGACCGGGGAGCTGTTTTTT. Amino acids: CASSFRGTGELFF.

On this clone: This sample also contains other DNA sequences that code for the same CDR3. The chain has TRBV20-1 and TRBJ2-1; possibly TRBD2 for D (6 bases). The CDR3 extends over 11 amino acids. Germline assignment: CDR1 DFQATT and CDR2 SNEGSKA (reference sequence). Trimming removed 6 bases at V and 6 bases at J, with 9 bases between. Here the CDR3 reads CSAGTPNEQFF. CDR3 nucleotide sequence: TGCAGTGCCGGGACTCCCAATGAGCAGTTCTTC.

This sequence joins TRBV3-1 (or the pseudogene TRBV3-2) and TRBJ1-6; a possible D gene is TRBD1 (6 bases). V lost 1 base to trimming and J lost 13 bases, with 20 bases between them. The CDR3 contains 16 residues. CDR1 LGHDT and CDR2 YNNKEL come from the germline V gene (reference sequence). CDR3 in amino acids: CASSQAGSGGAWPLHF. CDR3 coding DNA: TGTGCCAGCAGCCAAGCCGGTTCGGGGGGCGCTTGGCCCCTCCACTTT.

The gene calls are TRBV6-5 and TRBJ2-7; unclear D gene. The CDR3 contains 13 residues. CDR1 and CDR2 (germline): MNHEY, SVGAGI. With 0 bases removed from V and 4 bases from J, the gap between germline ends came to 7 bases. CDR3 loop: CASSYSTGYEQYV. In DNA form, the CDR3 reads TGTGCCAGCAGTTACTCGACGGGTTACGAGCAGTACGTC.

The chain's CDR3 is CASSQDPGSGTDTQYF. Written as DNA, the CDR3 is TGTGCCAGCAGCCAAGATCCGGGGTCTGGCACAGATACGCAGTATTTT. The V and J genes are TRBV4-2 and TRBJ2-3; perhaps TRBD2 as D (5 bases). Germline values: CDR1 LGHNA, CDR2 YNFKEQ. CDR3 length: 16 residues. The V and J ends lost 0 bases and 1 base respectively, with 11 bases between them.